This T cell receptor beta chain was captured in a study of T cell responses to AZD1222 COVID-19 vaccine. Data came from immunoSEQ multiplex PCR; TCRdb stores just in-frame clones and leaves some out. The table includes 130,000 to 150,000 clones, 86% detected once. The CDR3 covers 16 residues. The germline V and J ends were trimmed by 8 bases and 0 bases, with 19 bases remaining between them. Germline lookup yields CDR1 LNHDA and CDR2 SQIVND (reference sequence). Regarding the study as a whole: Unmutated variant regions are reportedly the target of nearly half of TCRs that are spike-specific.

Analyses pooled second doses at about 4 or about 12 weeks. Concerning this clone itself: The antigen remains undetermined.

Sample: peripheral blood, taken 28 days after the second AZD1222 dose. The TCR originated in an adult who received the AZD1222 COVID-19 vaccine. The chain is built from TRBV19 and TRBJ1-2, with D maybe TRBD1 (6 bases). The DNA for the CDR3 is TGTGCCAGTCAAGGGTTGGGGGCGCAACCTAACTATGGCTACACCTTC. Protein sequence: CASQGLGAQPNYGYTF.